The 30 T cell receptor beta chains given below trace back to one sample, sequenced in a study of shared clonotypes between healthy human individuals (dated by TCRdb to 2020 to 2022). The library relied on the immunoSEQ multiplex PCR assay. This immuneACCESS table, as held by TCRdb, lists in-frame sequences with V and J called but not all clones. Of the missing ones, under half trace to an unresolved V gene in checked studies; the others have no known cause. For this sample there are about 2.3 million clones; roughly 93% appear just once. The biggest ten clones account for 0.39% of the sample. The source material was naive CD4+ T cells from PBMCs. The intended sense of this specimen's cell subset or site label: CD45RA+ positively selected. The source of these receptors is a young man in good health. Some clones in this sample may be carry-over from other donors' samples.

The CDR3: CASSPGQAREAFF. In DNA form, the CDR3 reads TGTGCCAGCTCACCGGGGCAGGCCCGTGAAGCTTTCTTT. J is TRBJ1-1 and V is TRBV18, with a weak D call TRBD1 (5 bases). This CDR3 spans 13 amino acids. V was shortened by 3 bases and J by 7 bases, with 12 bases between the two germline ends. Germline loops: CDR1 KGHSH, CDR2 LQKENI. Filled out from reference TRBV18 and TRBJ1-1, the complete variable domain reads NAGVMQNPRHLVRRRGQEARLRCSPMKGHSHVYWYRQLPEEGLKFMVYLQKENIIDESGMPKERFSAEFPKEGPSILRIQQVVRGDSAAYFCASSPGQAREAFFGQGTRLTVV.

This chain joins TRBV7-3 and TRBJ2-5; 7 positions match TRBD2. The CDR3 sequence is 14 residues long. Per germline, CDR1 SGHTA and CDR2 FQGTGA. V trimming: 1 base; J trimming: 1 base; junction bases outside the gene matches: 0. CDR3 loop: CASSLSGSQETQYF. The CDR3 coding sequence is TGTGCCAGCAGCTTAAGCGGGAGCCAAGAGACCCAGTACTTC.

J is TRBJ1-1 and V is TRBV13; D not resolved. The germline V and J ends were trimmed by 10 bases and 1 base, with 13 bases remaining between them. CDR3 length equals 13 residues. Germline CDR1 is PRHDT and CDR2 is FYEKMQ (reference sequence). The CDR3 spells CATCGMGNTEAFF. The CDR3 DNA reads TGTGCCACCTGTGGGATGGGGAACACTGAAGCTTTCTTT.

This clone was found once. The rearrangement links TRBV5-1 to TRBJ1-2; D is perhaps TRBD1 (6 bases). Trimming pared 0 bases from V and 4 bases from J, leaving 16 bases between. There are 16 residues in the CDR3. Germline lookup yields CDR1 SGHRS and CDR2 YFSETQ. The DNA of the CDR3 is TGCGCCAGCAGCTTGGGTCCCTCGGGACACGTCTATGGCTACACCTTC. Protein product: CASSLGPSGHVYGYTF.

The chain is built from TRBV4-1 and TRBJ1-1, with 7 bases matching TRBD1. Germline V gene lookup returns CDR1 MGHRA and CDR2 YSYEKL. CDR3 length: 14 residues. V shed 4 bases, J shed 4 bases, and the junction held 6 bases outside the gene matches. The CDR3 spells CASSLKDRATEAFF. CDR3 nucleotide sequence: TGCGCCAGCAGCCTCAAAGACAGGGCCACTGAAGCTTTCTTT.

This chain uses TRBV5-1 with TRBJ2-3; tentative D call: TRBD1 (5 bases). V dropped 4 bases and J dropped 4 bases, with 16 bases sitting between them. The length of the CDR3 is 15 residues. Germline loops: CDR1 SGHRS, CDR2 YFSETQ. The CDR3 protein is CASSRNVGVADTQYF. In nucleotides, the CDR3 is TGCGCCAGCAGCAGGAATGTAGGGGTAGCAGATACGCAGTATTTT.

CDR3 amino acids: CASSTNNEQFF. As DNA, the CDR3 is TGTGCCAGCAGCACCAACAATGAGCAGTTCTTC. This sequence joins TRBV7-8 and TRBJ2-1; D not resolved. The CDR3 extends over 11 amino acids. Germline V CDR1 and CDR2: SGHVS, FQNEAQ. V dropped 5 bases and J dropped 5 bases, with 4 bases sitting between them.

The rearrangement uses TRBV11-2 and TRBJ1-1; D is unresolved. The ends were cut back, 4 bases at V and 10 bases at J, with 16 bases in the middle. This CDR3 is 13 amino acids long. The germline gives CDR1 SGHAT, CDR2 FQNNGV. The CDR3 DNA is TGTGCCAGCAGCTCTCTGGACGCCCGTGCAGCTTTCTTT. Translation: CASSSLDARAAFF.

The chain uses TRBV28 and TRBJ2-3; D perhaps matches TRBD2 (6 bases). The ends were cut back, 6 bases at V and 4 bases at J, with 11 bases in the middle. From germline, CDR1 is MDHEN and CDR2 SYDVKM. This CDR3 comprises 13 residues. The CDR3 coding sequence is TGTGCCAGCAGGACTACTAGCCCAGATACGCAGTATTTT. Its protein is CASRTTSPDTQYF.

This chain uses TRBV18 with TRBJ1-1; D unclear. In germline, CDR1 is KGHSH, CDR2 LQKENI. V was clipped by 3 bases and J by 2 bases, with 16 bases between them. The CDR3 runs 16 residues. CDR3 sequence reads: CASSPLGGRLNTEAFF. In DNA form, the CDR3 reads TGTGCCAGCTCACCTTTGGGCGGACGACTCAACACTGAAGCTTTCTTT.

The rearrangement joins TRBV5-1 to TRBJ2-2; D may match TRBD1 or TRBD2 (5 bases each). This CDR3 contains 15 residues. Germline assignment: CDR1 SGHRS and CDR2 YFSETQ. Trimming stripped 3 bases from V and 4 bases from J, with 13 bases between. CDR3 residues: CASSWDPRGTGELFF. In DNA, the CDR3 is TGCGCCAGCAGCTGGGACCCTCGTGGCACCGGGGAGCTGTTTTTT.

The chain's CDR3 is CASSVGLAGGGEQFF. CDR3 nucleotide sequence: TGTGCCAGCAGTGTCGGACTAGCGGGAGGAGGTGAGCAGTTCTTC. This chain uses TRBV28 with TRBJ2-1, with TRBD2 matching over 14 bases. With 5 bases clipped from V and 9 bases from J, the junction kept 6 bases outside the gene matches. The CDR3 extends over 15 amino acids. Germline CDR1 MDHEN, CDR2 SYDVKM.

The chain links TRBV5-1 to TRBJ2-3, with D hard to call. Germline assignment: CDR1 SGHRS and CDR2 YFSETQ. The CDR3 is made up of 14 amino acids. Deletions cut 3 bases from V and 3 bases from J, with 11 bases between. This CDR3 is CASSSRPGTDTQYF. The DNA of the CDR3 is TGCGCCAGCAGCTCCCGGCCCGGGACAGATACGCAGTATTTT.

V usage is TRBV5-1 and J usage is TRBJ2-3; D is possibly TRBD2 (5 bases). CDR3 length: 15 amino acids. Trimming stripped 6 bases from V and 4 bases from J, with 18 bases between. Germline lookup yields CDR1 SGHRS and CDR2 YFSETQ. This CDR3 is CASTLAGRVADTQYF. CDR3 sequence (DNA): TGCGCCAGCACCCTGGCGGGTAGGGTAGCAGATACGCAGTATTTT.

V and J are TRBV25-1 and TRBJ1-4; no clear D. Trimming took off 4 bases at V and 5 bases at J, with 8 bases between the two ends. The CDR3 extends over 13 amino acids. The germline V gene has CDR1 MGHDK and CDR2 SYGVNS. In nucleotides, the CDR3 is TGTGCCAGCAGTGTCCAAGGAAATGAAAAACTGTTTTTT. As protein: CASSVQGNEKLFF.

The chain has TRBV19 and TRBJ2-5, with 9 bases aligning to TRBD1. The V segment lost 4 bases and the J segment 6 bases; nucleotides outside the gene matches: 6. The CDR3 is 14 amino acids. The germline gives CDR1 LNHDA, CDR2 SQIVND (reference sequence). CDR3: CASSKGQGWKTQYF. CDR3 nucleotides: TGTGCCAGTAGTAAAGGACAGGGGTGGAAGACCCAGTACTTC.

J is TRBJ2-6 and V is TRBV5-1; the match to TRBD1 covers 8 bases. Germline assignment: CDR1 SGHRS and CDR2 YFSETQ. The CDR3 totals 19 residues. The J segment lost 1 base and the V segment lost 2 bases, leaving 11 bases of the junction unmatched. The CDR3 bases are TGCGCCAGCAGCTTACCGACAGGGGTCATACCTTCTGGGGCCAACGTCCTGACTTTC. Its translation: CASSLPTGVIPSGANVLTF.

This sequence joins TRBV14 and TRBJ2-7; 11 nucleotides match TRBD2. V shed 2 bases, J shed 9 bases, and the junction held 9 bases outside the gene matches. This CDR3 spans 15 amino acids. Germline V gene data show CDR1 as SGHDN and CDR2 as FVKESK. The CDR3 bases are TGTGCCAGCAGCCAAAGACTAGCGGGGTCGCAGCGGCAGTACTTC. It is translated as CASSQRLAGSQRQYF. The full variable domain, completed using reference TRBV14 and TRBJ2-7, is EAGVTQFPSHSVIEKGQTVTLRCDPISGHDNLYWYRRVMGKEIKFLLHFVKESKQDESGMPNNRFLAERTGGTYSTLKVQPAELEDSGVYFCASSQRLAGSQRQYFGPGTRLTVT.

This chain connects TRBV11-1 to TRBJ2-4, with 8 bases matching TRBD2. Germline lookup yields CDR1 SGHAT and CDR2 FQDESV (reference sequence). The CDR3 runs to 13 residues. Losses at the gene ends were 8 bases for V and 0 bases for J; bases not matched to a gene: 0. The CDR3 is CASAGGAKNIQYF. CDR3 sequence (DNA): TGTGCCAGCGCGGGAGGAGCCAAAAACATTCAGTACTTC.

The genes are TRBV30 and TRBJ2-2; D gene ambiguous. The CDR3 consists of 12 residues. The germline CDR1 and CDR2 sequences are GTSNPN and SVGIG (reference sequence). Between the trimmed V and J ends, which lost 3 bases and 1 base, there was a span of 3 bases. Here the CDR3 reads CAWRRNTGELFF. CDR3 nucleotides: TGTGCCTGGAGGCGGAACACCGGGGAGCTGTTTTTT.

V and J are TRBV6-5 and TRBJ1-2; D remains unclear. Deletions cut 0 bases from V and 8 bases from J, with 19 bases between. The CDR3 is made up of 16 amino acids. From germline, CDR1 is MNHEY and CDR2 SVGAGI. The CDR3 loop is CASSYSIATPSMGYTF. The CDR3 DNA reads TGTGCCAGCAGTTACTCGATAGCTACACCCTCTATGGGCTACACCTTC.

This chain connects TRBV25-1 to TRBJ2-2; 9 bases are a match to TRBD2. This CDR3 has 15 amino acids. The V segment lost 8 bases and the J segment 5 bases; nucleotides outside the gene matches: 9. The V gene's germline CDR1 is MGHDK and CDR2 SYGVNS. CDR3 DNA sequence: TGTGCCAGCTCCGCGGGAGGGCCGGGGACCGGGGAGCTGTTTTTT. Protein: CASSAGGPGTGELFF.

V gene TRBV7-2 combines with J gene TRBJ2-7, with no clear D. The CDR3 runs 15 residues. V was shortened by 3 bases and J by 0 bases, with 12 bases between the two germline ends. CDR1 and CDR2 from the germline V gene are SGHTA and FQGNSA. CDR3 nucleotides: TGTGCCAGCAGCTTCGGACGGCTGAGCTCCTACGAGCAGTACTTC. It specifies CASSFGRLSSYEQYF.

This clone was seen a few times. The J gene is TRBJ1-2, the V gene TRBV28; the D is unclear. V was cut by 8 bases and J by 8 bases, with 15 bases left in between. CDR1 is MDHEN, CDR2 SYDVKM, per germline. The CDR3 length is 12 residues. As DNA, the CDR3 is TGTGCCAGCCGGGTGGGGAGTATGGGCTACACCTTC. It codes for CASRVGSMGYTF.

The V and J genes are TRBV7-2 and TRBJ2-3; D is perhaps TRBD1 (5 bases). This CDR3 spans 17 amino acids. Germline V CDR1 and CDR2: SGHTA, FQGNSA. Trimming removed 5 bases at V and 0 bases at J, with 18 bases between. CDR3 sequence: CASSLNQRQISTDTQYF. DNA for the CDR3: TGTGCCAGCAGCCTCAATCAGCGACAGATAAGCACAGATACGCAGTATTTT.

The CDR3 loop reads CASSSRLAGVAGELFF. The CDR3 bases are TGTGCCAGCAGCTCGAGACTAGCGGGAGTGGCCGGGGAGCTGTTTTTT. V is TRBV7-2 and J is TRBJ2-2, with 12 bases lining up with TRBD2. Germline V gene lookup returns CDR1 SGHTA and CDR2 FQGNSA. The CDR3 contains 16 residues. Unmatched junction bases numbered 6, after V lost 4 bases and J lost 6 bases.

CDR3 sequence (DNA): TGTGCCAGCAGTTTATCGACAGGTGCAACTAATGAAAAACTGTTTTTT. The encoded protein is CASSLSTGATNEKLFF. The chain combines TRBV27 with TRBJ1-4; possibly TRBD1 for D (6 bases). Germline V gene sequence: CDR1 MNHEY, CDR2 SMNVEV (reference sequence). The CDR3 totals 16 residues. Trimming took 0 bases from V and 0 from J, leaving 8 bases between them.

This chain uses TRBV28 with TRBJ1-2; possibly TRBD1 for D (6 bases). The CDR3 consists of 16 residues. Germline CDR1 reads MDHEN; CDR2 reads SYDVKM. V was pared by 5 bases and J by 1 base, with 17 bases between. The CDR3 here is CASSPWGGSVNYGYTF. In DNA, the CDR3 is TGTGCCAGCAGTCCCTGGGGGGGCAGTGTTAACTATGGCTACACCTTC.

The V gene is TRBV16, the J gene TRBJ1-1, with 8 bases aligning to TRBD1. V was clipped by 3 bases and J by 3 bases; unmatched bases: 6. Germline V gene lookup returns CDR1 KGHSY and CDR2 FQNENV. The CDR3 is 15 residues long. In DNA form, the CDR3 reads TGTGCCAGCAGCCAGGCCTACAGGGGGGACACTGAAGCTTTCTTT. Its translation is CASSQAYRGDTEAFF. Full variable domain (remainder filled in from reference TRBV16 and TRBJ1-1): GEEVAQTPKHLVRGEGQKAKLYCAPIKGHSYVFWYQQVLKNEFKFLISFQNENVFDETGMPKERFSAKCLPNSPCSLEIQATKLEDSAVYFCASSQAYRGDTEAFFGQGTRLTVV.

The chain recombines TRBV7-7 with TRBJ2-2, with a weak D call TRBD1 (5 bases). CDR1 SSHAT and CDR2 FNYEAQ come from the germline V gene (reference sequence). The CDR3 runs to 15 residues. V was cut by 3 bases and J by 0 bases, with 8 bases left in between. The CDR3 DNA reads TGTGCCAGCAGCTTCGACAGACCGAACACCGGGGAGCTGTTTTTT. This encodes CASSFDRPNTGELFF.